Included here is one TCR beta chain sequence, with context. The antigen is not known. Patients all relapsed after autologous stem cell transplantation, and there was variation in brentuximab vedotin exposure. Each best response was a complete response, a partial response or progressive disease. CDR3 length equals 13 residues. V was trimmed by 1 base and J by 3 bases, leaving 7 bases between them. Per germline, CDR1 SGHTA and CDR2 FQGNSA. This sample is part of a study of PD-1 blockade in classical Hodgkin lymphoma. The data were produced by immunoSEQ multiplex PCR, yet TCRdb's version contains in-frame clones alone and is incomplete. The data show about 72,000 clones, roughly 91% seen once. General study results and limits: Complete responders' diversity at baseline resembled that of newly diagnosed patients. Exclusion removed patients who began nivolumab under 1 year after ASCT. Differences between repertoires have undefined causes, possibly disease activity or prior therapy.

The V and J genes are TRBV7-2 and TRBJ2-7; no definite D call. This clonotype was obtained from a human donor with classical Hodgkin lymphoma. The sequencing here drew on peripheral blood mononuclear cells (PBMCs), taken at baseline. The CDR3, as DNA: TGTGCCAGCAGCTTAGATGGCCTCTACGAGCAGTACTTC. This sequence encodes CASSLDGLYEQYF.